This T cell receptor beta chain was profiled in a study of T cells expressing NK-cell markers. At the level of the study: It was sorted CD3+CD56+NKG2C+, CD3+CD56+NKG2C- and CD3+CD56-NKG2C+ T cells that supplied the TCR beta repertoires.

TCRdb re-called the 5' RACE reads, yielding one record per CDR3 amino acid sequence without DNA. In all, the sample yields about 550,000 distinct CDR3 sequences. The CDR3 is 13 residues long. CDR1 is SQVTM and CDR2 is ANQGSEA in the germline V gene. The specimen sequenced was blood T cells: a sorted CD56 or NKG2C T cell subset, CD4+ or CD8+ T cells, or bulk PBMC T cells (not recorded which). The chain carries TRBV29-1 and TRBJ2-1; there is no DNA to check the TCRdb D call of TRBD1. This receptor was taken from a man between 18 and 35 years old in good health. The CDR3 reads CSGGTVPGNEQFF.